The clone carrying this T cell receptor beta chain came up a few times. This record comes from a study of identical twins. TCRdb called the 5' RACE reads again in MiXCR, with one record for every CDR3 protein. Here the sample spans 420,000 or so distinct CDR3 sequences, approximately 17% being singletons. Trimming cost V 4 bases and J 4 bases, with 11 bases left between them. Germline V CDR1 and CDR2: SGHDT, YYEEEE. The CDR3 contains 14 residues. The clonotype comes from a man aged 50 to 59 in good health. The rearrangement joins TRBV5-6 to TRBJ1-4; D is unclear. Sequencing used naive T cells sorted from blood. The CDR3 spells CASSRIAVNEKLFF. The CDR3 DNA reads TGTGCCAGCAGCCGGATTGCAGTTAATGAAAAACTGTTTTTT.